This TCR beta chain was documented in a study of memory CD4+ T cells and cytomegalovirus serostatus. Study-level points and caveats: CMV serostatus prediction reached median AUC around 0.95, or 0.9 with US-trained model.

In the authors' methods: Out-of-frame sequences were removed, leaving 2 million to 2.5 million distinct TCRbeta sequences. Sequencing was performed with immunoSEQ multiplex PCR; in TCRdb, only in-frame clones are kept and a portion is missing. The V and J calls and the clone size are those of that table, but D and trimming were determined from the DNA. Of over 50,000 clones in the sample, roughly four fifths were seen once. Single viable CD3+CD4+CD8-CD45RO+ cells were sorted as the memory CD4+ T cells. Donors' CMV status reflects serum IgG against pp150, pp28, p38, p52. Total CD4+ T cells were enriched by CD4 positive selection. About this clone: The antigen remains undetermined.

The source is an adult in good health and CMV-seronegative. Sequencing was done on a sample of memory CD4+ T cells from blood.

This CDR3 reads CASSQGVSNIPTGELFF. DNA of the CDR3: TGTGCCAGCAGCCAAGGGGTTTCGAATATACCCACCGGGGAGCTGTTTTTT. The V and J genes are TRBV14 and TRBJ2-2; D remains ambiguous. This CDR3 spans 17 amino acids. From germline, CDR1 is SGHDN and CDR2 FVKESK. Trimming cost V 1 base and J 4 bases, with 16 bases left between them.